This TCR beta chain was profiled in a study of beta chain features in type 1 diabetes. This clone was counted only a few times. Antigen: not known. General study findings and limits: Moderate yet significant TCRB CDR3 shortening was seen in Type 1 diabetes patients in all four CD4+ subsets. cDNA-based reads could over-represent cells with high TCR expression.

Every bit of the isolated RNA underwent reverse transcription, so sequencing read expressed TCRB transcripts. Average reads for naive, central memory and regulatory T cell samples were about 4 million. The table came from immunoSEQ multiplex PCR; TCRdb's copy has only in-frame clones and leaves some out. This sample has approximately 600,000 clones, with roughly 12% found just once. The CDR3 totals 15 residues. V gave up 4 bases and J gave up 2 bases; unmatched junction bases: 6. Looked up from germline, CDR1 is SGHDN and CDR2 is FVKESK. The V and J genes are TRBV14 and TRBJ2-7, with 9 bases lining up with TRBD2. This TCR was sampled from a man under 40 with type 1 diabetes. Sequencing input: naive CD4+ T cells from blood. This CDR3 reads CASSRGLASAYEQYF. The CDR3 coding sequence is TGTGCCAGCAGCCGTGGACTAGCGAGCGCCTACGAGCAGTACTTC.